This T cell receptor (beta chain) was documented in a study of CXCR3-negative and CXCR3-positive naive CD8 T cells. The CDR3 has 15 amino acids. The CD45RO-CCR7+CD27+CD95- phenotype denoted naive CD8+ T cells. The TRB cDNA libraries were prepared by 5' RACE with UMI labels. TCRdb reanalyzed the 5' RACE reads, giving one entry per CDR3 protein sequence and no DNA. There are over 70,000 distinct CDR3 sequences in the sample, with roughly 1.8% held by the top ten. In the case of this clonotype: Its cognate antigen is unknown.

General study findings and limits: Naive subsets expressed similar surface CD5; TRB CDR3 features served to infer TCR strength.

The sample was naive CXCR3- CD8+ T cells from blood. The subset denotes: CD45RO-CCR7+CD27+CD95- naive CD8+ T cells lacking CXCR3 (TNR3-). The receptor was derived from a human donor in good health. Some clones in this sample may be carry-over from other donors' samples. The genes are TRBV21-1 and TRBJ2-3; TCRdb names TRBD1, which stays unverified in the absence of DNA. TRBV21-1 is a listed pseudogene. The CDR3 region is CASKFRQGGTDTQYF.